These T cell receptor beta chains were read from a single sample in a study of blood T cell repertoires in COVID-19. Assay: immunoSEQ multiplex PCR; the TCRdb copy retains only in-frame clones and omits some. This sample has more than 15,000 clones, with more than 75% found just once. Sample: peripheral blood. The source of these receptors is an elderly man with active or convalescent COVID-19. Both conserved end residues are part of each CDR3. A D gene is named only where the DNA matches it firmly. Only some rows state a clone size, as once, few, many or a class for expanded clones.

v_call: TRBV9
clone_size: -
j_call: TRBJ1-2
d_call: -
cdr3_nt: TGTGCCAGCAGCCCACGGGGTTTGGAAGGCTACACCTTC
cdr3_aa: CASSPRGLEGYTF

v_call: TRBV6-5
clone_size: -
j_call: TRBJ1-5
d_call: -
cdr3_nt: TGTGCCAGCAGTAAGGGAGGGGGAGGAAATCAGCCCCAGCATTTT
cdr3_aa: CASSKGGGGNQPQHF

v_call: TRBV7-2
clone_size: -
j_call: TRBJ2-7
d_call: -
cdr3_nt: TGTGCCAGCAGCTTAGTCCTCCACGAGCAGTACTTC
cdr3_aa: CASSLVLHEQYF

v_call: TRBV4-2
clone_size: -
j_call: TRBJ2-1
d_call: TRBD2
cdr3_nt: TGTGCCAGCAGCCAGGGAGCGGGGGGGCCGTTCAATGAGCAGTTCTTC
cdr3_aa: CASSQGAGGPFNEQFF

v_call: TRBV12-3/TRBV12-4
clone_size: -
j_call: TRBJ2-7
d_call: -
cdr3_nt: TGTGCCAGCAGTTTAATGGGGAGACAGTACTTC
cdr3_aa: CASSLMGRQYF

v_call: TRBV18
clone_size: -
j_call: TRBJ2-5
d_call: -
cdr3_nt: TGTGCCAGCTCATTGCAGGGTGACCAGTACTTC
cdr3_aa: CASSLQGDQYF

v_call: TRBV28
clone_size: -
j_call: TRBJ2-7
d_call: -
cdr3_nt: TGTGCCAGCAGTTTCCCTAGCCTCTACGAGCAGTACTTC
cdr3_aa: CASSFPSLYEQYF

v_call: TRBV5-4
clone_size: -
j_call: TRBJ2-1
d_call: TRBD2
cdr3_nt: TGTGCCAGCAGCTTGGGACTAGCGGGGGACAATGAGCAGTTCTTC
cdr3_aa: CASSLGLAGDNEQFF

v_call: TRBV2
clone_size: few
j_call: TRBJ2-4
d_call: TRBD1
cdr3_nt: TGTGCCAGCAGTGAAGGGGACAGGGTTGCCAAAAACATTCAGTACTTC
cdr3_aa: CASSEGDRVAKNIQYF

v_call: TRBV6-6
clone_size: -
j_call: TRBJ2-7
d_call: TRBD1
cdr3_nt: TGTGCCAGCAGCATGGCCGGGACAGGGGAGTTCGAGCAGTACTTC
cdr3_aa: CASSMAGTGEFEQYF

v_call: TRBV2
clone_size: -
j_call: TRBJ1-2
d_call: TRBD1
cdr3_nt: TGTGCCCAACCAGGGACAGGGGTGGCTCGGCTCCGGGGCTACACCTTC
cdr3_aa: CAQPGTGVARLRGYTF

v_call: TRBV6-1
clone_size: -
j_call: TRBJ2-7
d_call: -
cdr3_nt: TGTGCCAGCAGTGAAGTGGGCAGGGGCCACGAGCAGTACTTC
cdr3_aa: CASSEVGRGHEQYF

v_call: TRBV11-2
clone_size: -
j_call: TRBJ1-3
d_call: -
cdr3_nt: TGTGCCAGCAGCTTAGGCCCATGGAGTGCTGGAAACACCATATATTTT
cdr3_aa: CASSLGPWSAGNTIYF

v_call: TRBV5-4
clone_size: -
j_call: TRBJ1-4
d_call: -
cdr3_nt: TGTGCCAGCAGCTTTGGTCGGACAGATGAAAAACTGTTTTTT
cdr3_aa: CASSFGRTDEKLFF

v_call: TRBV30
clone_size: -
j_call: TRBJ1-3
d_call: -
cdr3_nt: TGTGCCTGGACCGGTCGGGGTCCTGGAAACACCATATATTTT
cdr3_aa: CAWTGRGPGNTIYF

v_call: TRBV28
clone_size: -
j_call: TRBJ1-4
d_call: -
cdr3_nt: TGTGCCAGCAGAGGGACTAATGAGGAAAAACTGTTTTTT
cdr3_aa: CASRGTNEEKLFF

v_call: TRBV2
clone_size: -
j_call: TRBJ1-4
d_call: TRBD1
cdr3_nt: TGTGCCAGCAGGCCCGGGACAGGGAATACTGCAACTAATGAAAAACTGTTTTTT
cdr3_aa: CASRPGTGNTATNEKLFF

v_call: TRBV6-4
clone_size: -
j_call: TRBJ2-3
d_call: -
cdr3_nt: TGTGCCAGCAGTGACTCATCAGGGGGAGGTACAGATACGCAGTATTTT
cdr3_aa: CASSDSSGGGTDTQYF

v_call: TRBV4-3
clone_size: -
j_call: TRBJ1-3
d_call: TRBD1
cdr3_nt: TGCGCCAGCAGCCAAGATGTGGGGGACAGGGGAAACACCATATATTTT
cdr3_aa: CASSQDVGDRGNTIYF

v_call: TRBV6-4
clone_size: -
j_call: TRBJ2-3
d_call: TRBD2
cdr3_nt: TGTGCCAGCAGTGACTCGATGGGCGGGGGGGAAGTAGATACGCAGTATTTT
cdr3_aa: CASSDSMGGGEVDTQYF

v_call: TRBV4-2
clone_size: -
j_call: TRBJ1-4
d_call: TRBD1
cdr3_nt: TGTGCCAGCAGCCGGACAGGGCCAAATGAAAAACTGTTTTTT
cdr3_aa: CASSRTGPNEKLFF

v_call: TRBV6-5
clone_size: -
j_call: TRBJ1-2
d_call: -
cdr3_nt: TGTGCCAGCGCTTACGCAGCGGGGGCCTATGGCTACACCTTC
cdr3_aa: CASAYAAGAYGYTF

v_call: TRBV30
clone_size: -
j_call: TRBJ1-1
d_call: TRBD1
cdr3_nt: TGTGCCTGGAGTAAAATGACAGGGTACACTGAAGCTTTCTTT
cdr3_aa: CAWSKMTGYTEAFF

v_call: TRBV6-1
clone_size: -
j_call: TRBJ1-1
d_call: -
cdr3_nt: TGTGCCAGCAGTGAACTACAGGGTTTCACTGAAGCTTTCTTT
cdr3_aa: CASSELQGFTEAFF

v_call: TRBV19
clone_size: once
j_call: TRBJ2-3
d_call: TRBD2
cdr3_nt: TGTGCCAGTAGTATGCTGGGACTATCTAGCACAGATACGCAGTATTTT
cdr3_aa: CASSMLGLSSTDTQYF

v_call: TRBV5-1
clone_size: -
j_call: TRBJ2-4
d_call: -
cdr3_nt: TGCGCCAGCAGGCATACAGGGTTAGCCAAAAACATTCAGTACTTC
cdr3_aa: CASRHTGLAKNIQYF